Listed below are T cell receptor beta chains from one sample, sequenced in a study of CD8 T cells in Susac syndrome. TCRdb used MiXCR to reprocess the immunoSEQ multiplex PCR reads, holding one entry per CDR3 protein. The table includes about 200,000 distinct CDR3 sequences, around 95% detected once. The sample consisted of CD4+ T cells from PBMCs. The receptors shown here come from a human donor in good health. Both conserved end residues are part of each CDR3. A D gene is named only where the DNA matches it firmly. The listing skips clone size in some rows; elsewhere it reads once, few, many or a size class.

v_gene	j_gene	abundance	d_gene	CDR3nt	CDR3aa
TRBV20-1	TRBJ2-2	.	.	TGCAGTGTTCAGCGAACTAACACCGGGGAGCTGTTTTTT	CSVQRTNTGELFF
TRBV5-1	TRBJ1-2	.	.	TGCGCCAGCAGCTTGGAAGTGGCGGGGAACTATGGCTACACCTTC	CASSLEVAGNYGYTF
TRBV3-1	TRBJ2-5	.	TRBD2	TGTGCCAGCAGCCCCGGAGGACTAGCGGGAGGCGGGGAGACCCAGTACTTC	CASSPGGLAGGGETQYF
TRBV20-1	TRBJ2-1	once	.	TGCAGTGCTCGGTGGAGCTCCTACAATGAGCAGTTCTTC	CSARWSSYNEQFF
TRBV27	TRBJ2-2	once	TRBD1	TGTGCCAGCAGTCGTACAGGGGAACCGATCGGAGGACTTACCGGGGAGCTGTTTTTT	CASSRTGEPIGGLTGELFF
TRBV3-1	TRBJ2-4	.	.	TGTGCCAGCAGCCAACTCAGACTAGCCAAAAACATTCAGTACTTC	CASSQLRLAKNIQYF
TRBV2	TRBJ2-5	.	.	TGTGCCTCCGGACTGCAAGAGACCCAGTACTTC	CASGLQETQYF
TRBV29-1	TRBJ2-3	once	.	TGCAGCGCGAAAGGGGAAGCGGGCCCCACAGATACGCAGTATTTT	CSAKGEAGPTDTQYF
TRBV15	TRBJ1-1	.	.	TGTGCCACCAGCAGAGATCGCGTCGAGGGAGAAGCTTTCTTT	CATSRDRVEGEAFF
TRBV3-1	TRBJ2-2	.	.	TGTGCCAGCAGCCATTTGGAGGTCGGGGAGCTGTTTTTT	CASSHLEVGELFF
TRBV20-1	TRBJ2-3	.	.	TGCAGTACCGTGGACAGACTACGCACAGATACGCAGTATTTT	CSTVDRLRTDTQYF
TRBV6-6	TRBJ2-2	.	.	TGTGCCAGCAGCCCCGGACAGTCCGGGGAGCTGTTTTTT	CASSPGQSGELFF
TRBV7-2	TRBJ2-4	.	.	TGTGCCAGCAGCTTAGGTGACGGGGGTTTGTACATTCAGTACTTC	CASSLGDGGLYIQYF
TRBV7-9	TRBJ2-7	.	.	TGTGCCAGCAGCCCCCGGGTGACTACCCCTTACGAGCAGTACTTC	CASSPRVTTPYEQYF
TRBV7-2	TRBJ2-7	.	TRBD1	TGTGCCAGCAGCTTCCGCGGACAGGGCTACGAGCAGTACTTC	CASSFRGQGYEQYF
TRBV12-3/TRBV12-4	TRBJ2-7	.	.	TGTGCCAGCAGTTCCCGGGACTGGCTTTACGAGCAGTACTTC	CASSSRDWLYEQYF
TRBV20-1	TRBJ2-3	.	TRBD1	TGCAGTGCCGGAGAGGGGGCCACAGATACGCAGTATTTT	CSAGEGATDTQYF
TRBV3-1	TRBJ2-5	.	TRBD1	TGTGCCAGCAGCCAAGGGCAGGGGGCTTCGAGGTACCAAGAGACCCAGTACTTC	CASSQGQGASRYQETQYF
TRBV29-1	TRBJ1-2	.	.	TGCAGCGTTGAAGGTCTCTGGGGTGGGAATGGCTACACCTTC	CSVEGLWGGNGYTF
TRBV7-2	TRBJ2-1	.	TRBD2	TGTGCCAGCAGCTCGGGGGGGCGCCCCTACAATGAGCAGTTCTTC	CASSSGGRPYNEQFF
TRBV11-2	TRBJ2-1	.	TRBD2	TGTGCCAGCGGGACTAGCGGGAGCAATGAGCAGTTCTTC	CASGTSGSNEQFF
TRBV6-1	TRBJ2-7	.	TRBD2	TGTGCCAGCAGTCCCCTCCCTAGCGGGCGCCCCTACGAGCAGTACTTC	CASSPLPSGRPYEQYF
TRBV29-1	TRBJ2-5	.	.	TGCAGCGTTGCTGCTGGCCCGCAAGAGACCCAGTACTTC	CSVAAGPQETQYF
TRBV12-3/TRBV12-4	TRBJ1-4	.	.	TGTGCCAGCAGTCGTAACCCCGAAAAACTGTTTTTT	CASSRNPEKLFF
TRBV12-3/TRBV12-4	TRBJ1-2	.	.	TGTGCCAGCAGTGTCCGGACCTTAAATGGCTACACCTTC	CASSVRTLNGYTF
TRBV9	TRBJ2-1	.	.	TGTGCCAGCAGCGTAGGCGAGTCAAGCGATGAGCAGTTCTTC	CASSVGESSDEQFF
TRBV20-1	TRBJ2-5	.	TRBD2	TGCAGTGCTAGAGAATCTAGCGGGACCACCCAGTACTTC	CSARESSGTTQYF
TRBV4-1	TRBJ2-1	.	.	TGCGCCAGCAGCCAAGAAGGGTACAATGAGCAGTTCTTC	CASSQEGYNEQFF
TRBV12-3/TRBV12-4	TRBJ2-5	.	.	TGTGCCAGCAGTTTAGCCCCAGGGCGACGAGAGACCCAGTACTTC	CASSLAPGRRETQYF
TRBV7-9	TRBJ2-3	.	.	TGTGCCAGCAGCGAAGGATGGATCTCTACAGATACGCAGTATTTT	CASSEGWISTDTQYF
TRBV27	TRBJ2-1	once	.	TGTGCCAGCAGTTTAATTGCAGGGCATGAGCAGTTCTTC	CASSLIAGHEQFF
TRBV5-6	TRBJ2-1	.	TRBD2	TGTGCCAGCAGCTTGATGGGCCCTAGCGGGAGGTGGTTCTTC	CASSLMGPSGRWFF
TRBV5-4	TRBJ2-7	.	.	TGTGCCAGCAGCCCCAAAGACAGGACGATTACCTACGAGCAGTACTTC	CASSPKDRTITYEQYF
TRBV29-1	TRBJ2-2	once	.	TGCAGCGTTGAAAGGTGGGGGGGCCCCCTTAACACCGGGGAGCTGTTTTTT	CSVERWGGPLNTGELFF
TRBV28	TRBJ2-5	.	.	TGTGCCAGCAACCTCGGACAGTTGGAGACCCAGTACTTC	CASNLGQLETQYF
TRBV4-1	TRBJ1-5	once	TRBD1	TGCGCCAGCAGCCCAGTCCCGGGACAGGGCCCCCCCAATCAGCCCCAGCATTTT	CASSPVPGQGPPNQPQHF
TRBV3-1	TRBJ2-5	once	TRBD1	TGTGCCAGCAGCCTCGGGACAGGGGAAGAGACCCAGTACTTC	CASSLGTGEETQYF
TRBV29-1	TRBJ1-1	.	.	TGCAGCTCCTCAATCTCCGGGACAAACACTGAAGCTTTCTTT	CSSSISGTNTEAFF
TRBV4-2	TRBJ1-5	.	.	TGTGCCAGCAGCCAAGAGTTAACAGGGTCGAGCAATCAGCCCCAGCATTTT	CASSQELTGSSNQPQHF
TRBV20-1	TRBJ2-3	.	TRBD2	TGCAGTGCTCCCCCCGCGGAGCGGGGGGGAACAGATACGCAGTATTTT	CSAPPAERGGTDTQYF
TRBV5-4	TRBJ2-1	.	TRBD2	TGTGCCAGCAGCCCCTCGGCCAGACTAGCCATCTACAATGAGCAGTTCTTC	CASSPSARLAIYNEQFF
TRBV7-2	TRBJ2-7	.	.	TGTGCCAGCAGCGGATCCCCCGGGATCGAGCAGTACTTC	CASSGSPGIEQYF
TRBV30	TRBJ1-1	.	TRBD1	TGTGCCTGGGCCCGGACAGGGGCTGAAGCTTTCTTT	CAWARTGAEAFF
TRBV28	TRBJ1-1	.	.	TGTGCCAGCACGAATCGCAACCGGGGAGCTTTCTTT	CASTNRNRGAFF
TRBV28	TRBJ1-2	.	TRBD1	TGTGCCGGTTCAATACAGGGGAAGGGCTACACCTTC	CAGSIQGKGYTF
TRBV20-1	TRBJ1-5	.	TRBD1	TGCAGTGCTGGGGACAGTGGAATCACTCAGCCCCAGCATTTT	CSAGDSGITQPQHF
TRBV6-5	TRBJ1-2	.	.	TGTGCCAGCACTCAGTGGGGCGACTATGGCTACACCTTC	CASTQWGDYGYTF
TRBV11-2	TRBJ2-3	.	TRBD2	TGTGCCAGCAGCTTAGCCCCTAGCGGACGCTCCACAGATACGCAGTATTTT	CASSLAPSGRSTDTQYF
TRBV29-1	TRBJ2-2	.	.	TGCAGCGTTCACAGGAACACCGGGGAGCTGTTTTTT	CSVHRNTGELFF
TRBV3-1	TRBJ1-1	.	TRBD1	TGTGCCAGCAGGGAGGGGGCAGGCACTGAAGCTTTCTTT	CASREGAGTEAFF
TRBV28	TRBJ2-3	.	.	TGTGCCAGCAGTTCAATAGCGGCAGGCACAGATACGCAGTATTTT	CASSSIAAGTDTQYF
TRBV4-2	TRBJ2-1	.	.	TGTGCCAGCAGCCAATCGGGGACAAGGGCGAATGAGCAGTTCTTC	CASSQSGTRANEQFF
TRBV3-1	TRBJ1-1	once	.	TGTGCCAGCAGCCTCGACAGGCAGATTGAAGCTTTCTTT	CASSLDRQIEAFF
TRBV4-1	TRBJ2-4	.	TRBD2	TGCGCCAGCAGCCCGCTCCCATCTATACTAGCGGGAAAGGACATTCAGTACTTC	CASSPLPSILAGKDIQYF
TRBV3-1	TRBJ2-3	.	TRBD2	TGTGCCAGCAGCCAAGAGAGCGGGGTCACAGATACGCAGTATTTT	CASSQESGVTDTQYF
TRBV28	TRBJ2-3	.	.	TGTGCCAGCAGTCGCGACCGGGACCGATTGTACACAGATACGCAGTATTTT	CASSRDRDRLYTDTQYF
TRBV7-9	TRBJ2-1	.	TRBD1	TGTGCCAACGGACAGGGGCCTGCTAGGTCCTACAATGAGCAGTTCTTC	CANGQGPARSYNEQFF
TRBV20-1	TRBJ2-3	.	TRBD2	TGCAGTGCTAGAGGGACTAGCGGGAGTAGTACATACAGCGCAGATACGCAGTATTTT	CSARGTSGSSTYSADTQYF
TRBV6-1	TRBJ1-5	.	.	TGTGCCACCAGAAGGGGAGTCAATCAGCCCCAGCATTTT	CATRRGVNQPQHF
TRBV20-1	TRBJ1-6	once	.	TGCAGTGCTAGAGATTCTACGAGGGAAGCTTATAATTCACCCCTCCACTTT	CSARDSTREAYNSPLHF